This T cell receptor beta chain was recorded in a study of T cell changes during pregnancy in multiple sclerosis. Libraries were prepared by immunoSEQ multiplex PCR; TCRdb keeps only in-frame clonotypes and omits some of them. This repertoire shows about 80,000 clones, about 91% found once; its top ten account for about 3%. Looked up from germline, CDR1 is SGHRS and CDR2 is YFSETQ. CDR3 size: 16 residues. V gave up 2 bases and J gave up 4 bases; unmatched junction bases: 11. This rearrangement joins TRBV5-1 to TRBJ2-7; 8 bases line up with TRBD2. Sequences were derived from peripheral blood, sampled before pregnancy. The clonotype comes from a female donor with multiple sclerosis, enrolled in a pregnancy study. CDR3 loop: CASSFAVQRELYEQYF. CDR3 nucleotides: TGCGCCAGCAGCTTCGCCGTGCAGCGGGAGTTGTACGAGCAGTACTTC.